What follows is one T cell receptor beta chain and its context. 13 Jbeta primers and 60 Vbeta primers were used for the PCR. Assay used: immunoSEQ multiplex PCR; TCRdb lists only in-frame clones, some missing. Altogether more than 95,000 clones are present, around two thirds being singletons, with the ten largest covering roughly 9.8%. The germline CDR1 and CDR2 sequences are SEHNR and FQNEAQ (reference sequence). Trimming left V 2 bases short and J 5 bases short, with 12 bases between. The CDR3 is 14 residues long. This sample is part of a study of cytomegalovirus exposure and HLA in healthy donors. This sequence joins TRBV7-9 and TRBJ1-1; a possible D gene is TRBD1 (5 bases). The sequenced material came from PBMCs. The receptor comes from a woman aged 40 to 50 in good health and CMV-seropositive. The CDR3 region has the DNA TGTGCCAGCAGCTTAAGGGGCAGGGTTACTGAAGCTTTCTTT. Its translation is CASSLRGRVTEAFF.